The clone carrying this TCR beta chain was seen only a few times. TCRbeta library preparation incorporated unique molecular identifiers. MiXCR was run by TCRdb on the PCR reads, yielding one entry per CDR3 protein. The data hold around 600,000 distinct CDR3 sequences, with 23% observed a single time. The entry originates in a study of T-cell reconstitution after alpha-beta-depleted transplantation in children. The germline CDR1 and CDR2 sequences are SGHDT and YYEEEE. This CDR3 has 12 amino acids. V lost 2 bases and J lost 5, with 4 bases in between. This clonotype was obtained from a boy less than two years old who had a stem cell transplant for acute myeloid leukemia, so the T cells may come from the graft donor. Sequenced material: PBMCs, mostly from graft donor cells, taken 360 days after TCRalphabeta/CD19-depleted stem cell transplant. The rearrangement links TRBV5-6 to TRBJ1-4; D unresolved. The CDR3 region is CASSFGNEKLFF. The CDR3 DNA is TGTGCCAGCAGCTTCGGGAATGAAAAACTGTTTTTT.